This is a list of T cell receptor beta chains from one sample in a study of blood T cell repertoires in COVID-19. Profiled with immunoSEQ multiplex PCR; TCRdb holds only in-frame clones, not every one. The sample yields about 120,000 clones, roughly 79% seen once. Sequencing input: peripheral blood. These receptors were obtained from a human donor in a cohort sampled during active COVID-19. The CDR3 runs from the conserved cysteine through the conserved F or W. D genes are given only for firm matches. Clone sizes are given selectively: once, few, many, or a class where the clone is expanded.

j_call clone_size d_call v_call cdr3_nt cdr3_aa
TRBJ1-3 few NA TRBV12-3/TRBV12-4 TGTGCCAGCAGAGAACAGGGAAACACCATATATTTT CASREQGNTIYF
TRBJ2-7 once NA TRBV30 TGTGCCTGGAGTACTAGTCGGGAGCAGTACTTC CAWSTSREQYF
TRBJ1-2 NA TRBD1 TRBV28 TGTGCCAGCAGGGGGACAGCTAACTATGGCTACACCTTC CASRGTANYGYTF
TRBJ2-3 few TRBD2 TRBV6-5 TGTGCCAGCAGTCCGTCAGCGGGGGACACAGATACGCAGTATTTT CASSPSAGDTDTQYF
TRBJ2-3 once NA TRBV3-1/TRBV3-2 TGTGCCAGCAGCCTGGCCAGGGGTACGCAGTATTTT CASSLARGTQYF
TRBJ1-5 NA TRBD1 TRBV6-5 TGTGCCAGCAGTCCAGGGGGCGCCGGTCAGCCCCAGCATTTT CASSPGGAGQPQHF
TRBJ1-1 NA TRBD1 TRBV4-1 TGCGCCAGCAGCCAAGGACAGGGGAACACTGAAGCTTTCTTT CASSQGQGNTEAFF
TRBJ2-1 NA TRBD2 TRBV6-1 TGTGCCAGCAGTGAAACGGGTCGGGGGGGCCCCTACAATGAGCAGTTCTTC CASSETGRGGPYNEQFF
TRBJ2-3 NA TRBD1 TRBV2 TGTGCCAGCAGTCCTGGGACAGGGGCCCGCACAGATACGCAGTATTTT CASSPGTGARTDTQYF
TRBJ1-2 few TRBD1 TRBV5-1 TGCGCCAGCAGCGGCGGACAGGGGGGAGATGGCTACACCTTC CASSGGQGGDGYTF
TRBJ2-7 NA TRBD2 TRBV6-5 TGTGCCAGCAGTCCCCAACGGGGGGGGTACGAGCAGTACTTC CASSPQRGGYEQYF
TRBJ2-5 NA NA TRBV19 TGTGCCAGTAGTGTGACTAGTAGAGAGACCCAGTACTTC CASSVTSRETQYF
TRBJ2-3 NA TRBD2 TRBV28 TGTGCCAGCAGGGGCACTAGCGGGGGTCGCACAGATACGCAGTATTTT CASRGTSGGRTDTQYF
TRBJ2-2 NA NA TRBV7-3 TGTGCCAGCAGCTTATCAGGGCAGCCAGGGGAGCTGTTTTTT CASSLSGQPGELFF
TRBJ1-1 NA TRBD1 TRBV5-4 TGTGCCAGCAGCCCGGGACAGGGAGGCTACACTGAAGCTTTCTTT CASSPGQGGYTEAFF
TRBJ1-2 few TRBD1 TRBV6-5 TGTGCCAGCAGTTACTCGAGACAGGGGGCCAGCTACACCTTC CASSYSRQGASYTF
TRBJ1-2 NA NA TRBV27 TGTGCCAGCAGTTTACAGGGTAACTATGGCTACACCTTC CASSLQGNYGYTF
TRBJ1-1 few NA TRBV6-5 TGTGCCAGCAGGCAAAGACCGAGGTCCACTGAAGCTTTCTTT CASRQRPRSTEAFF
TRBJ2-1 NA TRBD2 TRBV19 TGTGCCAGTAGTATATCTAGCGGGGGATCAATTGAGCAGTTCTTC CASSISSGGSIEQFF
TRBJ1-2 NA NA TRBV10-3 TGTGCCATCAGCGGGACAACGGCAAAGGACTATGGCTACACCTTC CAISGTTAKDYGYTF
TRBJ1-1 few TRBD1 TRBV28 TGTGCCAGCAGTTTAGGCCTCTCCCTCGGGACAGCTGGAGAAGCTTTCTTT CASSLGLSLGTAGEAFF
TRBJ1-5 few NA TRBV7-2 TGTGCCAGCAGCTTCCAGGGGAATAGCAATCAGCCCCAGCATTTT CASSFQGNSNQPQHF
TRBJ2-5 NA NA TRBV6-1 TGTGCCAGCAGTGAGATGACTTCCCAAGAGACCCAGTACTTC CASSEMTSQETQYF
TRBJ2-5 NA NA TRBV29-1 TGCAGCGCTCAAACGAGCGGGCAAGAGACCCAGTACTTC CSAQTSGQETQYF
TRBJ1-1 NA NA TRBV6-5 TGTGCCAGCAACCTACAGGGCGGCATCACTGAAGCTTTCTTT CASNLQGGITEAFF
TRBJ2-3 NA NA TRBV9 TGTGCCAGCAGCGCGCTAGCTGGGCGGGATACGCAGTATTTT CASSALAGRDTQYF
TRBJ2-7 NA NA TRBV2 TGTGCCAGCAGTGAAGGGCAGGGGTTTGACTACGAGCAGTACTTC CASSEGQGFDYEQYF
TRBJ2-7 NA NA TRBV5-1 TGCGCCAGCAGCCCGGGCAGGGGCTACGAGCAGTACTTC CASSPGRGYEQYF
TRBJ2-3 NA TRBD2 TRBV5-4 TGTGCCAGCAGCTTTAGACTAGCGGGGACCTACACAGATACGCAGTATTTT CASSFRLAGTYTDTQYF
TRBJ1-1 NA TRBD1 TRBV28 TGTGCCAGCAGTCAACCTGACAGGGAAAGGGATGAAGCTTTCTTT CASSQPDRERDEAFF
TRBJ1-2 NA NA TRBV7-2 TGTGCCAGCAGCTACCCGGGGTTGCTGAATGGCTACACCTTC CASSYPGLLNGYTF
TRBJ2-1 NA TRBD2 TRBV30 TGTGCCTGGAGTTTCGGGACTAGCGGATACAATGAGCAGTTCTTC CAWSFGTSGYNEQFF
TRBJ2-7 NA TRBD1 TRBV19 TGTGCCAGTAGTATTTCAGGACAGGGAATCTACGAGCAGTACTTC CASSISGQGIYEQYF
TRBJ2-5 NA TRBD2 TRBV7-2 TGTGCCAGCAGCTTCGTCGGGACTAGCGGTAAAGAGACCCAGTACTTC CASSFVGTSGKETQYF
TRBJ1-1 NA NA TRBV2 TGTGCCAGCAGGTTGGGGACGGGAGTTGATGGACTCACTGAAGCTTTCTTT CASRLGTGVDGLTEAFF
TRBJ2-3 few TRBD2 TRBV7-2 TGTGCCAGCAGCTCGGGACTAGCGGGAAGATTATTCACAGATACGCAGTATTTT CASSSGLAGRLFTDTQYF
TRBJ1-2 NA NA TRBV6-5 TGTGCCAGCTATCGTGCAGGGAGGACTAACTATGGCTACACCTTC CASYRAGRTNYGYTF
TRBJ2-2 NA NA TRBV18 TGTGCCAGCTCACCGTCCGCAGCGGTACTCACCGGGGAGCTGTTTTTT CASSPSAAVLTGELFF
TRBJ1-6 NA TRBD1 TRBV7-8 TGTGCCAGCAGCCGACAGGGGGATAATTCACCCCTCCACTTT CASSRQGDNSPLHF
TRBJ2-1 NA NA TRBV24-1 TGTGCCACCAGTGAAACGGGACTTCCAACGAGCTCCTACAATGAGCAGTTCTTC CATSETGLPTSSYNEQFF
TRBJ2-3 once NA TRBV7-9 TGTGCCAGCAGCTTAGAACAATGGGGCGGCGGAAATTCCTATACGCAGTATTTT CASSLEQWGGGNSYTQYF
TRBJ2-7 NA TRBD1 TRBV5-4 TGTGCCAGCAGCTTGGAAGGCGACAGGGTAGCCTACGAGCAGTACTTC CASSLEGDRVAYEQYF
TRBJ1-6 once NA TRBV3-1/TRBV3-2 TGTGCCAGCAGCCAAGAGGGCATAAGAACCCTCCACTTT CASSQEGIRTLHF
TRBJ2-4 NA NA TRBV1 TGCACCAGCAGCCGGGACAGTAAGCTAGCCAAAAACATTCAGTACTTC CTSSRDSKLAKNIQYF
TRBJ2-7 NA NA TRBV3-1/TRBV3-2 TGTGCCAGCAGCCAAGATTGGGCAGACCGAGAGCAGTACTTC CASSQDWADREQYF
TRBJ2-2 NA TRBD1 TRBV5-1 TGCGCCAGCACGGCCTTCGCAGGGGGCCACGGGGAGCTGTTTTTT CASTAFAGGHGELFF
TRBJ1-5 NA NA TRBV6-2/TRBV6-3 TGTGCCAGCAGTTACTCGAGTAATAGCCAGCATCCCCAGCATTTT CASSYSSNSQHPQHF
TRBJ2-1 NA NA TRBV5-8 TGTGCCAGCAGCTTGATAGGAGGGCAGGCCAATGAGCAGTTCTTC CASSLIGGQANEQFF
TRBJ2-1 NA NA TRBV28 TGTGCCAGCAGTATTGCCGGCCTCGGGTCCTACAATGAGCAGTTCTTC CASSIAGLGSYNEQFF
TRBJ2-6 NA TRBD1 TRBV7-8 TGTGCCAGCAGCTCTCAGGGGGCGGAGAGGGGGGCCAACGTCCTGACTTTC CASSSQGAERGANVLTF
TRBJ2-7 NA NA TRBV12-3/TRBV12-4 TGTGCCAGCAGTTTTTTTCGAGGCTACGAGCAGTACTTC CASSFFRGYEQYF
TRBJ1-1 NA NA TRBV20-1 TGCAGTGTTAACATTTTCAGAGGGGCTTTCTTT CSVNIFRGAFF
TRBJ2-7 NA NA TRBV20-1 TGCAGTGCTTGGGGGCTAGGCGAGCAGTACTTC CSAWGLGEQYF
TRBJ2-2 NA TRBD2 TRBV9 TGTGCCAGCAGCGGGACTAGCGGGAAGCCCGCGAACACCGGGGAGCTGTTTTTT CASSGTSGKPANTGELFF
TRBJ2-5 NA TRBD1 TRBV3-1/TRBV3-2 TGTGCCAGCAGCCAAGATTCAGGGACAGGGTTTAAAGAGACCCAGTACTTC CASSQDSGTGFKETQYF
TRBJ1-1 NA NA TRBV3-1/TRBV3-2 TGTGCCAGCAGCCAAGAGGGGGGGTCGATGAACACTGAAGCTTTCTTT CASSQEGGSMNTEAFF